These 22 T cell receptor beta chains were all obtained from the same sample, sequenced in a study of T cells in Graves' hyperthyroidism and ophthalmopathy. TCR beta CDR3 region amplification was performed from RNA transcripts. RT-PCR in the first round (using the HTBI primer set) targeted the TCR CDR3. TCRdb re-derived calls from the multiplex PCR reads in MiXCR, one entry per CDR3 protein. The sample carries around 530,000 distinct CDR3 sequences, 17% recorded once. The sample was blood. These receptors originate from a woman between 18 and 29 years old with Graves' ophthalmopathy.

This clonotype came up many times. The V and J genes are TRBV6-2 or TRBV6-3 and TRBJ1-2; D remains unclear. The CDR3 length is 15 residues. V was pared by 0 bases and J by 8 bases, with 16 bases between. Looked up from germline, CDR1 is MNHEY and CDR2 is SVGEGT. The CDR3 DNA follows: TGTGCCAGCAGTTACTCGTACACCTCCAAAGAGGGCTACACCTTC. Translating it yields CASSYSYTSKEGYTF.

This clonotype was found a few times. V and J are TRBV10-3 and TRBJ2-7, with D possibly TRBD1 on 6 matching bases. The germline CDR1 and CDR2 sequences are ENHRY and SYGVKD. This CDR3 region has 12 residues. Trimming took off 10 bases at V and 4 bases at J, with 14 bases between the two ends. The CDR3, as DNA: TGTGCCACCAACTCCGACAGGTACGAGCAGTACTTC. Translating gives CATNSDRYEQYF.

This clonotype was seen a few times. The chain recombines TRBV20-1 with TRBJ2-1; 9 nucleotides align to TRBD2. The trim removed 0 bases at V and 8 bases at J, leaving 11 bases unmatched. CDR1 is DFQATT and CDR2 is SNEGSKA in the germline V gene (reference sequence). CDR3 length: 16 amino acids. The DNA for the CDR3 is TGCAGTGCTAGAGATGGGGGGGCGGGGGGGCTACATGAGCAGTTCTTC. Its translation is CSARDGGAGGLHEQFF.

This clonotype was seen repeatedly, ten times or more. The CDR3 spells CASSSHSYNSPLHF. DNA of the CDR3: TGTGCCAGCAGCTCCCACTCCTATAATTCACCCCTCCACTTT. The V and J genes are TRBV7-8 and TRBJ1-6, with no clear D. CDR1 is SGHVS and CDR2 is FQNEAQ in the germline V gene. The V end was cut by 4 bases, the J end by 0 bases, with 4 bases between. This CDR3 has 14 amino acids.

This clonotype was picked up many times. The chain employs TRBV7-9 and TRBJ2-5, with no clear D. V was pared by 5 bases and J by 2 bases, with 15 bases between. CDR3 size: 15 residues. From germline, CDR1 is SEHNR and CDR2 FQNEAQ (reference sequence). The CDR3 nucleotides read TGTGCCAGCAGCCCTCTTTATGGGGTACAAGAGACCCAGTACTTC. As protein: CASSPLYGVQETQYF.

DNA for the CDR3: TGTGCCGGCGAATTGGACAGGGGGCCATCAGGAAACACCATATATTTT. Translating it yields CAGELDRGPSGNTIYF. The chain joins TRBV25-1 to TRBJ1-3; TRBD1 matches 11 bases. CDR1 is MGHDK, CDR2 SYGVNS, per germline. The CDR3 is made up of 16 amino acids. Trimming at V came to 11 bases and at J to 4 bases, leaving 13 bases not matched to a gene.

This clonotype was seen many times. This chain joins TRBV30 and TRBJ1-1; tentatively, D is TRBD1 (5 bases). Germline CDR1 is GTSNPN and CDR2 is SVGIG (reference sequence). V dropped 4 bases and J dropped 5 bases, with 11 bases sitting between them. This CDR3 has 12 residues. The chain's CDR3 is CAWTTGRTEAFF. The DNA of the CDR3 is TGTGCCTGGACTACAGGTCGAACTGAAGCTTTCTTT.

This clonotype was counted at least ten times. The chain links TRBV12-3 or TRBV12-4 to TRBJ1-1, with TRBD1 matching 12 bases. The V gene end was trimmed by 4 bases and the J gene end by 4 bases; junction bases not matched to a gene: 16. The CDR3 runs to 19 residues. This CDR3 is CASSSPPGQGADGSTEAFF. CDR3 DNA sequence: TGTGCCAGCAGTTCCCCTCCGGGACAGGGGGCCGACGGGAGCACTGAAGCTTTCTTT.

This clonotype was observed a handful of times. CDR3 in amino acids: CASSRGLAADEQFF. In nucleotides, the CDR3 is TGTGCCAGCTCACGAGGACTAGCGGCAGATGAGCAGTTCTTC. V gene TRBV18 combines with J gene TRBJ2-1; TRBD2 matches 10 bases. Germline V gene lookup returns CDR1 KGHSH and CDR2 LQKENI. Trimming removed 4 bases from V and 8 bases from J; junction bases left unmatched: 5. This CDR3 has 14 residues.

A single count supports this clonotype. V usage is TRBV27 and J usage is TRBJ1-6; 11 bases agree with TRBD1. The germline CDR1 and CDR2 sequences are MNHEY and SMNVEV (reference sequence). The CDR3 is made up of 17 amino acids. With V trimmed by 4 bases and J by 7 bases, 9 bases remained unmatched. CDR3 amino acids: CASSSWTGGFSNSPLHF. CDR3 DNA sequence: TGTGCCAGCAGTTCCTGGACAGGGGGCTTTTCGAATTCACCCCTCCACTTT.

The rearrangement links TRBV20-1 to TRBJ1-5; 8 bases are shared with TRBD1. CDR3 length equals 16 residues. Looked up from germline, CDR1 is DFQATT and CDR2 is SNEGSKA (reference sequence). V trimming: 4 bases; J trimming: 2 bases; junction bases outside the gene matches: 10. CDR3 coding DNA: TGCAGTGCTATACTGGGGGCGGGACAGGGCAATCAGCCCCAGCATTTT. Amino acid sequence: CSAILGAGQGNQPQHF.

This chain joins TRBV18 and TRBJ1-1; D unclear. The CDR3 is made up of 16 amino acids. Looked up from germline, CDR1 is KGHSH and CDR2 is LQKENI. Trimming removed 3 bases from V and 3 bases from J, with 17 bases in between. For the CDR3, the DNA is TGTGCCAGCTCACCTTTTGACGCCCCCGACGACACTGAAGCTTTCTTT. It translates to CASSPFDAPDDTEAFF.

This clonotype was counted only a few times. The chain recombines TRBV20-1 with TRBJ1-6, with D unclear. Trimming shortened V by 6 bases and J by 0 bases, and 15 bases separated the two germline ends. CDR1 is DFQATT and CDR2 is SNEGSKA in the germline V gene (reference sequence). This CDR3 contains 16 residues. CDR3 sequence reads: CSAPERVISYNSPLHF. Here the CDR3 DNA reads TGCAGTGCCCCCGAGAGGGTCATCTCCTATAATTCACCCCTCCACTTT.

In DNA, the CDR3 is TGTGCCAGCAGCGCCCCGGGACAGGGAACTGGCGGGGAGCTGTTTTTT. It translates to CASSAPGQGTGGELFF. The rearrangement uses TRBV7-9 and TRBJ2-2; TRBD1 matches 9 bases. V lost 5 bases and J lost 7; bases outside the gene matches: 11. CDR1 and CDR2 from the germline V gene are SEHNR and FQNEAQ (reference sequence). The CDR3 consists of 16 residues.

This clonotype was seen only a few times. The chain links TRBV19 to TRBJ2-1; D might be TRBD2 (6 bases). Germline V gives CDR1 LNHDA, CDR2 SQIVND (reference sequence). The germline V and J ends were trimmed by 1 base and 5 bases, with 12 bases remaining between them. This CDR3 is built from 15 residues. The CDR3 loop reads CASSIAGVNHNEQFF. CDR3 sequence (DNA): TGTGCCAGTAGTATAGCGGGAGTGAACCACAATGAGCAGTTCTTC.

This clonotype was detected ten times or more. The V gene is TRBV28, the J gene TRBJ1-2; no reliable D call. This CDR3 spans 13 amino acids. Germline V gives CDR1 MDHEN, CDR2 SYDVKM. With 3 bases removed from V and 4 bases from J, the gap between germline ends came to 9 bases. The CDR3 here is CASSFENPYGYTF. CDR3 in DNA: TGTGCCAGCAGTTTCGAAAACCCCTATGGCTACACCTTC.

The rearrangement uses TRBV5-1 and TRBJ1-2; D is unresolved. The CDR3 totals 14 residues. Germline V gene sequence: CDR1 SGHRS, CDR2 YFSETQ. Trimming cost V 0 bases and J 6 bases, with 12 bases left between them. The CDR3 protein is CASSLDLQLDGYTF. For the CDR3, the DNA is TGCGCCAGCAGCTTGGATCTCCAGCTTGATGGCTACACCTTC.

This clonotype turned up a few times. The rearrangement uses TRBV24-1 and TRBJ2-1; 15 bases line up with TRBD2. The CDR3 loop spans 19 amino acids. Germline V gene sequence: CDR1 KGHDR, CDR2 SFDVKD. V lost 4 bases, J lost 7 bases, and 13 bases stayed unmatched. The CDR3 sequence: CATSDLGLAGGPSLNEQFF. The CDR3 DNA reads as TGTGCCACCAGTGACCTCGGACTAGCGGGAGGGCCAAGTTTAAATGAGCAGTTCTTC.

The chain is built from TRBV28 and TRBJ2-5; 9 nucleotides line up with TRBD1. With V trimmed by 6 bases and J by 3 bases, 14 bases remained unmatched. Germline V lookup: CDR1 MDHEN, CDR2 SYDVKM. The CDR3 sequence is 17 residues long. CDR3 sequence: CASRPHPRDRVEETQYF. DNA of the CDR3: TGTGCCAGCAGACCACATCCCCGGGACAGGGTAGAAGAGACCCAGTACTTC.

This clonotype showed up just a few times. The rearrangement links TRBV15 to TRBJ2-3, with 15 bases identical to TRBD2. Germline V CDR1 and CDR2: LNHNV, YYDKDF (reference sequence). CDR3 length: 19 amino acids. V was clipped by 0 bases and J by 1 base; unmatched bases: 5. CDR3 sequence (DNA): TGTGCCACCAGCAGAGATGGGACTAGCGGGGGGTTGGGCACAGATACGCAGTATTTT. Translated: CATSRDGTSGGLGTDTQYF.

The rearrangement joins TRBV28 to TRBJ1-5; 9 bases are a match to TRBD1. CDR1 MDHEN and CDR2 SYDVKM come from the germline V gene. The CDR3 sequence is 17 residues long. The ends lost 7 bases at V and 3 bases at J; junction bases unmatched: 13. CDR3 in DNA: TGTGCCAGCAACCCCGGAGGACAGGGGAACCCCAATCAGCCCCAGCATTTT. It encodes CASNPGGQGNPNQPQHF.

The chain recombines TRBV5-1 with TRBJ2-3; TRBD2 aligns across 14 bases. The CDR3 spans 17 residues. From germline, CDR1 is SGHRS and CDR2 YFSETQ. Losses at the gene ends were 7 bases for V and 3 bases for J; bases not matched to a gene: 10. CDR3: CASQKGLAGGQTDTQYF. CDR3 nucleotides: TGCGCCAGCCAGAAAGGACTAGCGGGAGGACAAACAGATACGCAGTATTTT.